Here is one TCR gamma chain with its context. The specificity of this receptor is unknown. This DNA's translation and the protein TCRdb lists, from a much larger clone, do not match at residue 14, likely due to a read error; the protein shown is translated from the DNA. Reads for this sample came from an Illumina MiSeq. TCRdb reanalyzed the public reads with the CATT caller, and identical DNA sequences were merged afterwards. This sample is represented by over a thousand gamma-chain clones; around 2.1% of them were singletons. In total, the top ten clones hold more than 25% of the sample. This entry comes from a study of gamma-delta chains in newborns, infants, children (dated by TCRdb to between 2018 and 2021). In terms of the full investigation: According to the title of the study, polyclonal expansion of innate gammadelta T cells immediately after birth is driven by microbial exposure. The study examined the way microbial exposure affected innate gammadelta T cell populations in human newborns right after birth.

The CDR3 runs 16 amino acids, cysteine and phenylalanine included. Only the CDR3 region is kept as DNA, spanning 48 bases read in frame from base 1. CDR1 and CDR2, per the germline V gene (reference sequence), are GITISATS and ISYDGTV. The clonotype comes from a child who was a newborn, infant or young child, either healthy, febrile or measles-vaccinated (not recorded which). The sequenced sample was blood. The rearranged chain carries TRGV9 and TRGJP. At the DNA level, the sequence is TGTGCCTTGTGGGAGGGTCAAGAGTTGGGCAAAAAAATCGAGGTATTT. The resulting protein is CALWEGQELGKKIEVF.